The sequence of this T cell receptor (beta chain) was determined in a study of T cell responses to AZD1222 COVID-19 vaccine. Findings of the study overall: Baseline testing showed seropositivity in only a handful of AZD1222 recipients.

Note on this clone: The antigen is undetermined.

Sequencing was performed with immunoSEQ multiplex PCR; in TCRdb, only in-frame clones are kept and a portion is missing. The sample contains 140,000 or so clones, about 91% of which appear only once. The sample in question was peripheral blood, obtained on day 0 of AZD1222 vaccination. This TCR came from an adult in good health.

The chain's CDR3 is CASSLGRDYGYTF. The CDR3 DNA follows: TGTGCCAGCAGCTTGGGTAGGGACTATGGCTACACCTTC. This chain connects TRBV5-4 to TRBJ1-2; D is uncertain. The germline CDR1 and CDR2 sequences are SGHNT and YYREEE (reference sequence). Trimming removed 0 bases at V and 3 bases at J, with 6 bases between. The CDR3 consists of 13 residues.